The 32 T cell receptor beta chains listed next were all sequenced from one sample in a study of T-cell reconstitution after alpha-beta-depleted transplantation in children (dated by TCRdb to between 2015 and 2016). The method was PCR. Sequenced on an Illumina HiSeq 2500. Molecular barcoding was employed in the preparation of TCR libraries, with unique molecular identifiers being used to normalize TCRbeta repertoire quantification. TCRdb reran the public reads through fastp at Q25 and MiXCR, keeping productive beta chains. Each record represents a unique CDR3 protein, reported with the most common genes and DNA among its rows. The table for this sample lists about 540,000 distinct CDR3 sequences; 25% to 30% of them were counted only once. Around a third of the sample goes to the ten largest clones. What the treatment or condition label conveys for this sample: allogeneic hematopoietic cell transplantation with graft depleted of TCRalphabeta T cells and CD19 B cells.

Material: PBMCs, obtained before TCRalphabeta/CD19-depleted stem cell transplant. The origin of the receptors is a boy in the first two years of life with Wiskott-Aldrich syndrome, due to receive a stem cell transplant.

The chain uses TRBV5-1 and TRBJ1-1; a weak D match, TRBD1 (5 bases). The CDR3 has 16 amino acids. The ends were cut back, 1 base at V and 2 bases at J, with 15 bases in the middle. CDR1 SGHRS and CDR2 YFSETQ come from the germline V gene. The CDR3 sequence is CASSLRGTTGNTEAFF. The CDR3 DNA reads as TGCGCCAGCAGCTTGAGAGGTACTACAGGCAACACTGAAGCTTTCTTT.

This clonotype showed up just a few times. The J gene is TRBJ2-2, the V gene TRBV5-5; 7 bases are shared with TRBD2. Trimming removed 3 bases from V and 0 bases from J; junction bases left unmatched: 2. The V gene's germline CDR1 is SGHKS and CDR2 YYEKEE (reference sequence). This CDR3 is 15 amino acids long. CDR3 DNA: TGTGCCAGCAGCTGGGAGGGGACGAACACCGGGGAGCTGTTTTTT. This codes for CASSWEGTNTGELFF.

The CDR3 nucleotides read TGCAGTGCTCCTACGCTCTTTCGGGTGCGGGACTATGGCTACACCTTC. Translating it yields CSAPTLFRVRDYGYTF. The chain uses TRBV20-1 and TRBJ1-2; D ambiguous. With 5 bases removed from V and 3 bases from J, the gap between germline ends came to 22 bases. CDR1 and CDR2 (germline): DFQATT, SNEGSKA (reference sequence). CDR3 length equals 16 residues.

This clonotype was seen a handful of times. The V and J genes are TRBV24-1 and TRBJ2-1; D is ambiguous. V dropped 1 base and J dropped 8 bases, with 5 bases sitting between them. The CDR3 has 12 residues. CDR1 KGHDR and CDR2 SFDVKD come from the germline V gene. The CDR3 region is CATSDFNDEQFF. CDR3 DNA sequence: TGTGCCACCAGTGATTTTAACGATGAGCAGTTCTTC.

This clonotype has just a few counts. The V gene is TRBV6-6, the J gene TRBJ2-7; no definite D call. Trimming took 7 bases from V and 3 from J, leaving 7 bases between them. CDR3 length: 11 residues. Germline CDR1 and CDR2: MNHNY and SVGAGI (reference sequence). The CDR3 loop is CASKKRYEQYF. The CDR3 nucleotides read TGTGCCAGCAAGAAACGCTACGAGCAGTACTTC.

This clonotype was detected only a few times. The chain couples TRBV5-5 to TRBJ2-3; 7 nucleotides match TRBD1. Germline-derived CDR1 and CDR2 are SGHKS and YYEKEE (reference sequence). V lost 4 bases to trimming and J lost 4 bases; unmatched junction nucleotides: 12. CDR3 length: 16 residues. Here the CDR3 reads CASSILWDSVSDTQYF. For the CDR3, the DNA is TGTGCCAGCAGCATACTTTGGGACAGCGTGTCAGATACGCAGTATTTT.

This clonotype was detected only a few times. The V and J genes are TRBV5-1 and TRBJ2-2, with 8 bases that match TRBD2. J was trimmed by 5 bases and V by 4 bases; bases with no gene match: 7. Germline CDR1 reads SGHRS; CDR2 reads YFSETQ. The CDR3 consists of 15 residues. In DNA, the CDR3 is TGCGCCAGCAGCAACCAGCGGGAGAGTACCGGGGAGCTGTTTTTT. It encodes CASSNQRESTGELFF.

The chain has TRBV28 and TRBJ2-5, with 9 bases aligning to TRBD2. The CDR3 runs to 14 residues. The V gene's germline CDR1 is MDHEN and CDR2 SYDVKM. Trimming cost V 8 bases and J 4 bases; bases outside gene matches: 8. The CDR3, as DNA: TGTGCCAGCTATGACCTAGCGGGAACAGAGACCCAGTACTTC. This sequence encodes CASYDLAGTETQYF.

This rearrangement joins TRBV14 to TRBJ2-1, with D perhaps TRBD2 (5 bases). This CDR3 has 17 residues. The germline V gene has CDR1 SGHDN and CDR2 FVKESK. Trimming shortened V by 1 base and J by 0 bases, and 13 bases separated the two germline ends. Written as DNA, the CDR3 is TGTGCCAGCAGCCAAGTTTCTCGTGGGAGCTCCTACAATGAGCAGTTCTTC. Encoded protein: CASSQVSRGSSYNEQFF.

The chain joins TRBV5-5 to TRBJ1-1; tentatively, D is TRBD1 (6 bases). Germline V lookup: CDR1 SGHKS, CDR2 YYEKEE (reference sequence). Trimming pared 0 bases from V and 1 base from J, leaving 13 bases between. This CDR3 has 16 residues. The DNA of the CDR3 is TGTGCCAGCAGCTTGGAGATACGACAGGAGAACACTGAAGCTTTCTTT. Amino acid sequence: CASSLEIRQENTEAFF.

There are a few counts of this clonotype. The chain recombines TRBV20-1 with TRBJ2-1, with D possibly being TRBD2 (6 bases). V lost 0 bases and J 0 bases, leaving 12 bases between the germline ends. The germline V gene has CDR1 DFQATT and CDR2 SNEGSKA (reference sequence). This CDR3 comprises 16 residues. CDR3 protein: CSARDERVSSYNEQFF. The CDR3 DNA reads TGCAGTGCTAGAGATGAGCGGGTGAGCTCCTACAATGAGCAGTTCTTC.

In its sample, this clonotype was seen a few times. The rearrangement links TRBV5-1 to TRBJ2-1, with D possibly matching TRBD2 (5 bases). Trimming left V 3 bases short and J 0 bases short, with 13 bases between. Per the germline V gene, CDR1 is SGHRS and CDR2 is YFSETQ. The CDR3 extends over 16 amino acids. CDR3 sequence: CASSSHGKSSYNEQFF. The CDR3 DNA follows: TGCGCCAGCAGCTCTCACGGGAAGAGCTCCTACAATGAGCAGTTCTTC.

The V and J genes are TRBV27 and TRBJ1-4; no clear D. Germline V gene sequence: CDR1 MNHEY, CDR2 SMNVEV (reference sequence). CDR3 length: 15 amino acids. Trimming stripped 3 bases from V and 0 bases from J, with 8 bases between. In DNA, the CDR3 is TGTGCCAGCAGTTTCCGGGGTACAACTAATGAAAAACTGTTTTTT. Its protein is CASSFRGTTNEKLFF.

CDR3 nucleotide sequence: TGTGCCACCAGTGGCGGGACGATCCCGGGACTAGCGTTGACAGATACGCAGTATTTT. It translates to CATSGGTIPGLALTDTQYF. The chain couples TRBV24-1 to TRBJ2-3, with TRBD2 identical over 10 bases. Germline V lookup: CDR1 KGHDR, CDR2 SFDVKD. V was pared by 5 bases and J by 3 bases, with 16 bases of the junction left unmatched. The CDR3 has 19 residues.

This clonotype occurred a few times. The gene calls are TRBV5-1 and TRBJ2-1; 13 positions agree with TRBD2. The V and J ends lost 4 bases and 4 bases, in that order; junction bases with no gene match: 5. Germline CDR1 SGHRS, CDR2 YFSETQ. The CDR3 covers 16 residues. The CDR3 reads CASSTETSGRYNEQFF. The CDR3 DNA reads as TGCGCCAGCAGCACCGAGACTAGCGGGAGGTACAATGAGCAGTTCTTC.

This clonotype was found a few times. The rearrangement links TRBV20-1 to TRBJ1-1; no clear D. CDR1 DFQATT and CDR2 SNEGSKA come from the germline V gene (reference sequence). The CDR3 length is 13 residues. V lost 3 bases, J lost 0 bases, and 8 bases lay in between. CDR3 in amino acids: CSASLSLNTEAFF. CDR3 bases: TGCAGTGCTAGCCTATCACTGAACACTGAAGCTTTCTTT.

The CDR3 reads CASRTSEIPQETQYF. CDR3 sequence (DNA): TGCGCCAGCAGAACTAGCGAGATCCCGCAAGAGACCCAGTACTTC. The J gene is TRBJ2-5, the V gene TRBV5-1; TRBD2 aligns across 7 bases. V was pared by 5 bases and J by 2 bases, with 9 bases of the junction left unmatched. Germline loops: CDR1 SGHRS, CDR2 YFSETQ. The CDR3 runs to 15 residues.

This clonotype was picked up a small number of times. This chain connects TRBV10-1 to TRBJ1-1, with TRBD1 as a possible D gene (5 bases). Germline CDR1 is WNHNN and CDR2 is SYGVQD (reference sequence). The V and J ends lost 8 bases and 3 bases respectively, with 13 bases between them. The CDR3 is made up of 13 amino acids. The CDR3 sequence: CASAGIVDTEAFF. The CDR3 DNA reads as TGCGCCAGCGCAGGGATTGTGGACACTGAAGCTTTCTTT.

This clonotype was seen only a few times. The J gene is TRBJ2-1, the V gene TRBV20-1, with D unclear. Trimming cost V 7 bases and J 6 bases, with 10 bases left between them. Germline loops: CDR1 DFQATT, CDR2 SNEGSKA (reference sequence). This CDR3 spans 11 amino acids. The CDR3 DNA reads TGCAGTGTAGGGTTTGGCAATGAGCAGTTCTTC. It yields the protein CSVGFGNEQFF.

This chain connects TRBV3-1 to TRBJ1-1, with D unclear. Deletions cut 2 bases from V and 11 bases from J, with 15 bases between. Germline CDR1 reads LGHDT; CDR2 reads YNNKEL (reference sequence). CDR3 length equals 13 residues. CDR3 DNA sequence: TGTGCCAGCAGCCAATTCGTTCCGGGGTACGCTTTCTTT. Its protein product is CASSQFVPGYAFF.

This clonotype occurred a few times. The chain couples TRBV20-1 to TRBJ2-1, with D possibly matching TRBD1 (6 bases). The CDR3 loop spans 13 amino acids. Trimming left V 5 bases short and J 5 bases short, with 13 bases between. The germline gives CDR1 DFQATT, CDR2 SNEGSKA (reference sequence). CDR3 protein: CSAPGENNNEQFF. In DNA form, the CDR3 reads TGCAGTGCTCCAGGGGAGAACAACAATGAGCAGTTCTTC.

The rearrangement joins TRBV7-8 to TRBJ1-1; D gene uncertain. The V gene lost 2 bases and the J gene lost 3 bases, with 7 bases spanning the gap. Looked up from germline, CDR1 is SGHVS and CDR2 is FQNEAQ. The CDR3 runs 13 residues. CDR3 coding DNA: TGTGCCAGCAGCTTAAGAGTAGACACTGAAGCTTTCTTT. Its translation: CASSLRVDTEAFF.

This clonotype has a handful of counts. The chain carries TRBV5-1 and TRBJ1-5, with a tentative D call TRBD1 (5 bases). V lost 5 bases to trimming and J lost 9 bases, with 15 bases between them. CDR1 SGHRS and CDR2 YFSETQ come from the germline V gene. The CDR3 runs to 13 residues. In DNA, the CDR3 is TGCGCCAGCAGACCGGGACCGATGAGGCCCCAGCATTTT. Protein product: CASRPGPMRPQHF.

The rearrangement links TRBV12-3 or TRBV12-4 to TRBJ2-3; 7 nucleotides agree with TRBD1. J gave up 0 bases and V 6 bases, and 6 bases lay outside the gene matches. The CDR3 runs 15 residues. CDR3 protein: CASSRQGPSTDTQYF. In DNA form, the CDR3 reads TGTGCCAGCAGCCGACAGGGCCCTAGCACAGATACGCAGTATTTT.

This clonotype was observed a few times. This chain joins TRBV5-5 and TRBJ2-2, with TRBD2 matching 13 bases. Germline CDR1 and CDR2: SGHKS and YYEKEE (reference sequence). With V trimmed by 3 bases and J by 5 bases, 4 bases remained unmatched. This CDR3 region has 16 residues. Here the CDR3 reads CASSYRLAGGTGELFF. DNA of the CDR3: TGTGCCAGCAGCTACCGACTAGCGGGAGGAACCGGGGAGCTGTTTTTT.

This rearrangement joins TRBV4-1 to TRBJ2-1; 9 bases agree with TRBD2. V shed 0 bases, J shed 4 bases, and the junction held 7 bases outside the gene matches. The germline CDR1 and CDR2 sequences are MGHRA and YSYEKL. This CDR3 is built from 17 residues. The CDR3 DNA follows: TGCGCCAGCAGCCAAGAGGGTCCGACTAGCGGTTACAATGAGCAGTTCTTC. Translating it yields CASSQEGPTSGYNEQFF.

The chain uses TRBV6-5 and TRBJ2-1; tentatively, D is TRBD1 or TRBD2 (5 bases each). The V end lost 1 base, the J end lost 9 bases, and 13 bases lay between the germline ends. Germline V gene sequence: CDR1 MNHEY, CDR2 SVGAGI. The CDR3 length is 14 residues. The CDR3 DNA reads TGTGCCAGCAGTTACTTTGGGACCCGCAGTGAGCAGTTCTTC. This codes for CASSYFGTRSEQFF.

This clonotype came up many times. V is TRBV5-1 and J is TRBJ2-3; 7 bases are a match to TRBD2. Per germline, CDR1 SGHRS and CDR2 YFSETQ. V lost 2 bases, J lost 0 bases, and 3 bases stayed unmatched. This CDR3 has 15 residues. CDR3 sequence reads: CASSLAGPSTDTQYF. The DNA for the CDR3 is TGCGCCAGCAGCTTAGCGGGACCTAGCACAGATACGCAGTATTTT.

This clonotype has only a few counts. This chain joins TRBV20-1 and TRBJ2-7; TRBD2 is a possible D gene (6 bases). Germline lookup yields CDR1 DFQATT and CDR2 SNEGSKA (reference sequence). The CDR3 sequence is 13 residues long. V lost 3 bases and J lost 2, with 11 bases in between. CDR3 region: CSASGRMPYEQYF. In DNA, the CDR3 is TGCAGTGCTAGCGGGAGAATGCCCTACGAGCAGTACTTC.

The gene calls are TRBV9 and TRBJ1-1; tentatively, D is TRBD1 (6 bases). The V gene lost 5 bases and the J gene lost 2 bases, with 10 bases spanning the gap. This CDR3 region has 13 residues. Germline V CDR1 and CDR2: SGDLS, YYNGEE. The CDR3 is CASRGGHNTEAFF. In DNA, the CDR3 is TGTGCCAGCAGGGGGGGGCACAACACTGAAGCTTTCTTT.

This clonotype turned up a few times. The chain is built from TRBV11-2 and TRBJ2-5; no definite D call. The V end was cut by 6 bases, the J end by 0 bases, with 11 bases between. The CDR3 spans 14 residues. The germline V gene has CDR1 SGHAT and CDR2 FQNNGV. The CDR3 protein is CASRGRVYQETQYF. CDR3 in DNA: TGTGCCAGCAGGGGCAGAGTGTACCAAGAGACCCAGTACTTC.

The rearrangement uses TRBV11-1 and TRBJ2-7; 7 positions agree with TRBD1. Germline CDR1 and CDR2: SGHAT and FQDESV (reference sequence). This CDR3 is 12 amino acids long. V shed 6 bases and J 7 bases; nucleotides not matched to a gene: 6. CDR3 DNA: TGTGCCAGCAGGAAGACAGGGAATGAGCAGTACTTC. Translated: CASRKTGNEQYF.